The present T cell receptor (beta chain) was sequenced within a study of CD8+ T cells in alopecia areata. Investigators isolated RNA and reverse transcribed it into cDNA to act as the sequencing template. Assay: immunoSEQ multiplex PCR; the TCRdb copy retains only in-frame clones and omits some. The sample contains around 120,000 clones, roughly 50% of which appear only once. Sample treatment: oral pan-JAK inhibitor, 5-10 mg twice daily. Between the trimmed V and J ends, which lost 5 bases and 0 bases, there was a span of 11 bases. This CDR3 is 14 amino acids long. Per the germline V gene, CDR1 is SQVTM and CDR2 is ANQGSEA.

The clonotype comes from a human donor with alopecia areata. The sequences come from CD8+ T cells sorted from blood, collected at week 4, from a patient treated with tofacitinib. This sequence joins TRBV29-1 and TRBJ2-1; D unresolved. The CDR3: CSVISPSSYNEQFF. CDR3 nucleotide sequence: TGCAGCGTTATCAGTCCGAGCTCCTACAATGAGCAGTTCTTC.